The rows below give T cell receptor beta chains drawn from one sample of a study of technical replicates of blood from a few donors. Measured with immunoSEQ multiplex PCR; TCRdb has only the in-frame clones, and not every one. The repertoire holds fewer than 75,000 clones, with around 93% as singletons. The sample consisted of T cells isolated from PBMCs. Receptors were obtained from a human donor in good health. Both conserved end residues are part of each CDR3. Fields, in order: V gene, CDR3 protein.

v_gene: TRBV21-1
CDR3aa: CASSKALSGKAFF

v_gene: TRBV10-1
CDR3aa: CASSEVQGETQYF

v_gene: TRBV7-9
CDR3aa: CASSSHEEAASSRGYTF

v_gene: TRBV7-9
CDR3aa: CASSYTGTGITEAFF

v_gene: TRBV7-7
CDR3aa: CASSRRGEYEQYF

v_gene: TRBV5-1
CDR3aa: CASSLTGTSGGHTQYF

v_gene: TRBV19
CDR3aa: CASSIGAGTDTQYF

v_gene: TRBV25-1
CDR3aa: CASSEDRLGRGETQYF

v_gene: TRBV27
CDR3aa: CASSLSRFYGYTF

v_gene: TRBV30
CDR3aa: CAWRGQGPNYGYTF

v_gene: TRBV21-1
CDR3aa: CASSKEETARRINQPQHF

v_gene: TRBV4-1
CDR3aa: CASSQAPGTEVYNEQFF

v_gene: TRBV29-1
CDR3aa: CSVEGGLAGGHEQFF

v_gene: TRBV28
CDR3aa: CASRTSGTTYEQYF

v_gene: TRBV5-1
CDR3aa: CASSLAGGGTGELFF

v_gene: TRBV28
CDR3aa: CASSFAYNTEAFF

v_gene: TRBV16
CDR3aa: CASSQSVNTEAFF

v_gene: TRBV7-9
CDR3aa: CASSSSGTGSLAQHF

v_gene: TRBV30
CDR3aa: CAWRGPGQSYEQYF

v_gene: TRBV5-1
CDR3aa: CASSVEPQGYGYTF

v_gene: TRBV10-3
CDR3aa: CAISDTTRQTGNSYNEQFF

v_gene: TRBV6-1
CDR3aa: CASSMGLAGADEQFF

v_gene: TRBV12-5
CDR3aa: CASGLVGKEGMGLGTEAFF

v_gene: TRBV4-2
CDR3aa: CASSPDLNEQFF

v_gene: TRBV6-1
CDR3aa: CASSEFRGMGYEQYF

v_gene: TRBV7-8
CDR3aa: CASSLDRGRGYEQYF

v_gene: TRBV29-1
CDR3aa: CSVGLDRGYNEQFF

v_gene: TRBV18
CDR3aa: CASSQVMTLDEQYF

v_gene: TRBV15
CDR3aa: CATSSRGLGTEAFF

v_gene: TRBV4-1
CDR3aa: CASSQPLAGDSTKQYF

v_gene: TRBV7-2
CDR3aa: CASSPFGQVYEQYF

v_gene: TRBV7-3
CDR3aa: CASSSLAGAPNNEQFF

v_gene: TRBV28
CDR3aa: CASGTSGEGLETQYF

v_gene: TRBV29-1
CDR3aa: CSVDIYRHSNQPQHF

v_gene: TRBV27
CDR3aa: CASSFQGAGELFF

v_gene: TRBV9
CDR3aa: CASSSTGDTEAFF